The present T cell receptor beta chain was sequenced within a study of cytomegalovirus exposure and HLA in healthy donors. At the level of the study: Of 398 genotyped donors, about 81% clustered with self-reported Caucasian donors. Study-wide results and limits: The availability of immune exposure information extended only to CMV serostatus. When a later analysis compared HLA-associated TCR beta chains with equally common others, the HLA-associated chains turned out to be more clonally expanded and to have lower generation probabilities.

A remark on this clone: The antigen remains unidentified.

Trimming pared 5 bases from V and 5 bases from J, leaving 18 bases between. The length of the CDR3 is 15 residues. Germline CDR1 reads MDHEN; CDR2 reads SYDVKM. The PCR contained 60 Vbeta and 13 Jbeta primers. This table comes from immunoSEQ multiplex PCR, and its TCRdb copy is limited to in-frame clones, with some not included. The table lists 180,000 or so clones, 76% of them singletons. Sample: PBMCs. The clonotype comes from a female donor in good health and CMV-seronegative. This chain joins TRBV28 and TRBJ1-1; no firm D call. The CDR3 DNA reads as TGTGCCAGCAGTCGATCCTCACCCGGGAGGACTGAAGCTTTCTTT. This sequence encodes CASSRSSPGRTEAFF. Based on the CDR3 plus reference TRBV28 and TRBJ1-1, the full variable domain is DVKVTQSSRYLVKRTGEKVFLECVQDMDHENMFWYRQDPGLGLRLIYFSYDVKMKEKGDIPEGYSVSREKKERFSLILESASTNQTSMYLCASSRSSPGRTEAFFGQGTRLTVV.